The 30 T cell receptor beta chains below come from one sample, sequenced in a study of identical twins. MiXCR was run by TCRdb on the 5' RACE reads, yielding one entry per CDR3 protein. The data hold under 1 million distinct CDR3 sequences, with 9% to 15% observed a single time. This same sample was also taken into another study, of yellow fever vaccine responses in identical twins.

Sample: PBMCs. These receptors all come from a woman aged 18-29 years in good health.

The chain uses TRBV12-3 or TRBV12-4 and TRBJ2-1, with a tentative D call TRBD2 (5 bases). This CDR3 has 16 residues. Trimming stripped 8 bases from V and 1 base from J, with 18 bases between. The CDR3 nucleotides are TGTGCCAGCGACGGGGTACGGGGTGTATCCTACAATGAGCAGTTCTTC. This codes for CASDGVRGVSYNEQFF.

There are a few counts of this clonotype. J is TRBJ2-2 and V is TRBV13; tentatively, D is TRBD1 (5 bases). The CDR3 is 15 amino acids. The germline V gene has CDR1 PRHDT and CDR2 FYEKMQ (reference sequence). V was cut by 5 bases and J by 4 bases, with 14 bases left in between. CDR3 sequence: CASSPSTTATGELFF. CDR3 DNA: TGTGCCAGCAGCCCGTCAACGACAGCCACCGGGGAGCTGTTTTTT. The whole variable domain, filled in from reference TRBV13 and TRBJ2-2, reads AAGVIQSPRHLIKEKRETATLKCYPIPRHDTVYWYQQGPGQDPQFLISFYEKMQSDKGSIPDRFSAQQFSDYHSELNMSSLELGDSALYFCASSPSTTATGELFFGEGSRLTVL.

In its sample, this clonotype was seen a few times. The V gene is TRBV12-3 or TRBV12-4, the J gene TRBJ2-2; no clear D. V was shortened by 9 bases and J by 8 bases, with 16 bases between the two germline ends. This CDR3 region has 13 residues. CDR3 DNA sequence: TGTGCCAGTATCCCACTTAGTGGGGGGGAGCTGTTTTTT. It specifies CASIPLSGGELFF.

Details on this clonotype: The CDR3 end shows no conserved phenylalanine or tryptophan, and so a read error is likely. The chain combines TRBV15 with TRBJ1-5; D not certain. V was trimmed by 1 base and J by 0 bases, leaving 4 bases between them. Per germline, CDR1 LNHNV and CDR2 YYDKDF (reference sequence). The CDR3 spans 14 residues. The CDR3 protein is CATSRAVSNQPQHS. DNA of the CDR3: TGTGCCACCAGCAGAGCGGTTAGCAATCAGCCCCAGCATTCT.

Only a few counts were recorded for this clonotype. The chain couples TRBV21-1 to TRBJ1-4; the tabulated D call, TRBD1, remains unverified against the DNA. TRBV21-1 is termed a pseudogene. The CDR3 is 15 residues long. The CDR3 reads CASSKVRQGGEKLFF. CDR3 coding DNA: TGTGCCAGCAGCAAAGTGAGGCAGGGGGGTGAAAAACTGTTTTTT.

This clonotype showed up just a few times. The gene calls are TRBV7-2 and TRBJ2-7, with D possibly being TRBD1 (6 bases). V was shortened by 1 base and J by 3 bases, with 22 bases between the two germline ends. This CDR3 is 18 amino acids long. Germline-derived CDR1 and CDR2 are SGHTA and FQGNSA. CDR3 amino acids: CASSLGQITGKVGYEQYF. For the CDR3, the DNA is TGTGCCAGCAGCTTAGGGCAAATCACAGGGAAGGTTGGCTACGAGCAGTACTTC.

The V call is TRBV12-3 or TRBV12-4, the J call TRBJ2-3; TRBD2 is a possible D gene (5 bases). This CDR3 contains 16 residues. Trimming removed 3 bases from V and 2 bases from J, with 15 bases in between. The DNA for the CDR3 is TGTGCCAGCAGTTTGGACCCCCGGGGTCCCACAGATACGCAGTATTTT. It codes for CASSLDPRGPTDTQYF.

This clonotype turned up a few times. The rearrangement links TRBV20-1 to TRBJ2-2; TRBD2 is a possible D gene (5 bases). CDR3 length: 12 residues. Trimming cost V 6 bases and J 5 bases, with 10 bases left between them. The germline V gene has CDR1 DFQATT and CDR2 SNEGSKA (reference sequence). This CDR3 reads CSARTPTGELFF. The CDR3 nucleotides read TGCAGTGCCCGGACTCCAACCGGGGAGCTGTTTTTT.

This clonotype was observed at least ten times. J is TRBJ2-5 and V is TRBV27; no clear D. The CDR3 length is 15 residues. Germline lookup yields CDR1 MNHEY and CDR2 SMNVEV (reference sequence). V was pared by 3 bases and J by 4 bases, with 15 bases between. CDR3 protein: CASSFILGSGETQYF. The CDR3 DNA sequence: TGTGCCAGCAGTTTCATCTTAGGGTCGGGAGAGACCCAGTACTTC.

This clonotype was seen a few times. CDR3 amino acids: CASSQGVNNEQFF. The DNA of the CDR3 is TGCGCCAGCAGCCAAGGAGTCAACAATGAGCAGTTCTTC. V is TRBV4-1 and J is TRBJ2-1; no reliable D call. Germline loops: CDR1 MGHRA, CDR2 YSYEKL. Trimming took 1 base from V and 5 from J, leaving 6 bases between them. CDR3 length: 13 amino acids.

This clonotype came up a few times. J is TRBJ2-3 and V is TRBV5-1; 10 nucleotides line up with TRBD1. CDR1 is SGHRS and CDR2 is YFSETQ in the germline V gene. The junction had 10 bases not matched to a gene; V was cut back by 9 bases and J by 3 bases. This CDR3 contains 15 residues. CDR3 region: CATTGGTGVTDTQYF. CDR3 sequence (DNA): TGCGCCACCACTGGCGGGACAGGGGTAACAGATACGCAGTATTTT.

This clonotype was observed many times. The rearrangement uses TRBV10-2 and TRBJ1-3; 7 nucleotides agree with TRBD1. The J segment lost 0 bases and the V segment lost 2 bases, leaving 1 base of the junction unmatched. The germline V gene has CDR1 WSHSY and CDR2 SAAADI. The CDR3 has 15 amino acids. The CDR3 protein is CASSEAGGSGNTIYF. CDR3 sequence (DNA): TGCGCCAGCAGTGAGGCAGGGGGCTCTGGAAACACCATATATTTT.

The gene calls are TRBV3-1 and TRBJ1-1; the D is unclear. In germline, CDR1 is LGHDT, CDR2 YNNKEL (reference sequence). Trimming pared 3 bases from V and 1 base from J, leaving 18 bases between. The CDR3 loop spans 17 amino acids. In nucleotides, the CDR3 is TGTGCCAGCAGCCATTCCCCTTGGTTACGGTCGAACACTGAAGCTTTCTTT. Translated, it gives CASSHSPWLRSNTEAFF.

This clonotype was seen a handful of times. J is TRBJ1-5 and V is TRBV27; D unclear. Trimming shortened V by 6 bases and J by 3 bases, and 9 bases separated the two germline ends. The CDR3 runs to 13 residues. Germline CDR1 and CDR2: MNHEY and SMNVEV (reference sequence). CDR3 sequence: CASRDGPNQPQHF. In DNA form, the CDR3 reads TGTGCCAGCAGGGACGGCCCCAATCAGCCCCAGCATTTT.

This clonotype appeared many times. This rearrangement joins TRBV9 to TRBJ2-7; 9 bases match TRBD2. Germline V gene data show CDR1 as SGDLS and CDR2 as YYNGEE. The V and J ends lost 4 bases and 3 bases, in that order; junction bases with no gene match: 8. This CDR3 is 15 amino acids long. This chain's CDR3 is CASSPEGGRDYEQYF. The CDR3 DNA sequence: TGTGCCAGCAGCCCGGAAGGCGGGAGGGACTACGAGCAGTACTTC. The entire variable domain, with the rest obtained from reference TRBV9 and TRBJ2-7, is as follows: DSGVTQTPKHLITATGQRVTLRCSPRSGDLSVYWYQQSLDQGLQFLIQYYNGEERAKGNILERFSAQQFPDLHSELNLSSLELGDSALYFCASSPEGGRDYEQYFGPGTRLTVT.

This clonotype was found once. The chain is built from TRBV18 and TRBJ2-1; 8 bases fit TRBD2. With V trimmed by 4 bases and J by 5 bases, 7 bases remained unmatched. CDR3 size: 15 residues. Germline lookup yields CDR1 KGHSH and CDR2 LQKENI. CDR3 residues: CASSLGLVFDNEQFF. As DNA, the CDR3 is TGTGCCAGCTCACTGGGACTAGTCTTTGACAATGAGCAGTTCTTC.

The V gene is TRBV29-1, the J gene TRBJ2-1; D could derive from TRBD1 or TRBD2 (6 bases each). The V end lost 4 bases, the J end lost 2 bases, and 15 bases lay between the germline ends. The CDR3 runs 15 residues. The germline gives CDR1 SQVTM, CDR2 ANQGSEA. The CDR3 nucleotides read TGCAGCGTTGCTCGGGGAGGACAGCCCTACAATGAGCAGTTCTTC. It encodes CSVARGGQPYNEQFF.

This clonotype was counted many times. In nucleotides, the CDR3 is TGTGCCAGCAGCGGGGGGGCGATGAACACTGAAGCTTTCTTT. Translating gives CASSGGAMNTEAFF. The V and J genes are TRBV7-9 and TRBJ1-1, with D possibly being TRBD1 (6 bases). Germline V lookup: CDR1 SEHNR, CDR2 FQNEAQ (reference sequence). Trimming removed 5 bases at V and 0 bases at J, with 10 bases between. The CDR3 runs 14 residues.

This clonotype has more than one count but fewer than ten. This chain uses TRBV5-1 with TRBJ2-2, with D maybe TRBD2 (5 bases). Trimming shortened V by 0 bases and J by 1 base, and 7 bases separated the two germline ends. Germline values: CDR1 SGHRS, CDR2 YFSETQ. The length of the CDR3 is 15 residues. CDR3 DNA: TGCGCCAGCAGCTTGGAAGGGAGGAACACCGGGGAGCTGTTTTTT. Its translation is CASSLEGRNTGELFF.

This clonotype was found many times. The chain is built from TRBV7-9 and TRBJ2-2; 8 positions agree with TRBD2. The V and J ends lost 6 bases and 6 bases, in that order; junction bases with no gene match: 9. The CDR3 sequence is 15 residues long. Per the germline V gene, CDR1 is SEHNR and CDR2 is FQNEAQ (reference sequence). This chain's CDR3 is CASRETSARAGELFF. The DNA of the CDR3 is TGTGCCAGCAGGGAGACTAGCGCCCGTGCCGGGGAGCTGTTTTTT.

This chain uses TRBV5-4 with TRBJ2-4; the D call may be TRBD1 or TRBD2 (5 bases each). The CDR3 loop spans 16 amino acids. The germline V and J ends were trimmed by 0 bases and 0 bases, with 10 bases remaining between them. Germline V gene data show CDR1 as SGHNT and CDR2 as YYREEE (reference sequence). CDR3 sequence reads: CASSLGGDLAKNIQYF. DNA of the CDR3: TGTGCCAGCAGCTTGGGAGGGGACCTAGCCAAAAACATTCAGTACTTC. The complete variable domain, with remaining parts taken from reference TRBV5-4 and TRBJ2-4, reads ETGVTQSPTHLIKTRGQQVTLRCSSQSGHNTVSWYQQALGQGPQFIFQYYREEENGRGNFPPRFSGLQFPNYSSELNVNALELDDSALYLCASSLGGDLAKNIQYFGAGTRLSVL.

The V and J genes are TRBV11-1 and TRBJ2-5; D assignment may be TRBD1 or TRBD2 (5 bases each). CDR1 and CDR2 from the germline V gene are SGHAT and FQDESV (reference sequence). V was trimmed by 2 bases and J by 1 base, leaving 23 bases between them. The CDR3 has 19 amino acids. This chain's CDR3 is CASSLIFRDPGPLQETQYF. CDR3 DNA sequence: TGTGCCAGCAGCTTAATCTTCCGGGACCCCGGACCGCTCCAAGAGACCCAGTACTTC.

This clonotype was observed many times. This chain uses TRBV14 with TRBJ2-5; 9 nucleotides align to TRBD1. V lost 3 bases, J lost 2 bases, and 1 base stayed unmatched. This CDR3 is 14 amino acids long. Looked up from germline, CDR1 is SGHDN and CDR2 is FVKESK. This CDR3 reads CASSQTGGQETQYF. The CDR3 coding sequence is TGTGCCAGCAGCCAGACAGGGGGACAAGAGACCCAGTACTTC.

The chain joins TRBV9 to TRBJ1-4, with D possibly matching TRBD1 (6 bases). Germline CDR1 is SGDLS and CDR2 is YYNGEE. The CDR3 sequence is 15 residues long. V lost 3 bases to trimming and J lost 6 bases, with 15 bases between them. The DNA of the CDR3 is TGTGCCAGCAGCGCTAAACAGGGTACGGATGAAAAACTGTTTTTT. Translated: CASSAKQGTDEKLFF.

Points on this clonotype: At one end, the junction sequence differs from germline, possibly due to a read error. The rearrangement uses TRBV2 and TRBJ1-4; D is unclear. CDR3 size: 15 residues. The germline V gene encodes CDR1 SNHLY and CDR2 FYNNEI. Here the CDR3 reads CASREDTVLNEKLFF. The DNA of the CDR3 is TGTGCCAGCAGGGAAGACACGGTGCTTAATGAAAAACTGTTTTTT. Based on the CDR3 plus reference TRBV2 and TRBJ1-4, the full variable domain is EPEVTQTPSHQVTQMGQEVILRCVPISNHLYFYWYRQILGQKVEFLVSFYNNEISEKSEIFDDQFSVERPDGSNFTLKIRSTKLEDSAMYFCASREDTVLNEKLFFGSGTQLSVL.

V usage is TRBV20-1 and J usage is TRBJ2-7; 9 bases line up with TRBD2. V lost 4 bases to trimming and J lost 7 bases; unmatched junction nucleotides: 8. Germline V gives CDR1 DFQATT, CDR2 SNEGSKA (reference sequence). The CDR3 spans 13 residues. In DNA form, the CDR3 reads TGCAGTGCTATGGGCGGGGGGGGGAGAGAGCAGTACTTC. As protein: CSAMGGGGREQYF.

Only a few counts were recorded for this clonotype. The chain is built from TRBV7-8 and TRBJ2-3; tentative D call: TRBD1 (5 bases). Germline V lookup: CDR1 SGHVS, CDR2 FQNEAQ. The germline V and J ends were trimmed by 4 bases and 2 bases, with 13 bases remaining between them. The length of the CDR3 is 15 residues. CDR3 bases: TGTGCCAGCAGCTACATCAGGGTTACCACAGATACGCAGTATTTT. Its protein product is CASSYIRVTTDTQYF.

The rearrangement links TRBV14 to TRBJ2-7; D may be TRBD1 (5 bases). This CDR3 spans 14 amino acids. Trimming took 4 bases from V and 5 from J, leaving 15 bases between them. Germline values: CDR1 SGHDN, CDR2 FVKESK. The CDR3 DNA reads as TGTGCCAGCAGCCGTTATGTAGGGGTTGACGAGCAGTACTTC. Amino acids: CASSRYVGVDEQYF.

The chain uses TRBV20-1 and TRBJ2-1; D remains ambiguous. The CDR3 totals 11 residues. Germline lookup yields CDR1 DFQATT and CDR2 SNEGSKA (reference sequence). V gave up 6 bases and J gave up 4 bases, with 7 bases separating them. The CDR3 DNA sequence: TGCAGTGCAGCGCCTTACAATGAGCAGTTCTTC. Amino acids: CSAAPYNEQFF.

This clonotype was detected a few times. J is TRBJ2-7 and V is TRBV20-1; D possibly uses TRBD1 or TRBD2 (5 bases each). CDR3 length equals 14 residues. The V gene's germline CDR1 is DFQATT and CDR2 SNEGSKA (reference sequence). Trimming pared 4 bases from V and 3 bases from J, leaving 16 bases between. The CDR3 protein is CSAIGRDRGYEQYF. CDR3 nucleotide sequence: TGCAGTGCTATTGGCAGGGACCGGGGCTACGAGCAGTACTTC.